This passage covers 17 T cell receptor beta chains from one sample sequenced in a study of vaccination and CD4 T cells after COVID-19. The Oncomine TCR Beta short-read assay sequenced DNA from cultured CD4+ T cells. One entry per CDR3 protein, called by TCRdb with MiXCR from the PCR reads. This table has some 13,000 distinct CDR3 sequences, around 30% appearing once. For these receptors, no antigen is known. Treatment noted: roughly ten-day PBMC culture with coronavirus spike peptide pools or control peptides (ViraFEST assay). The sample comprised CD4+ T cells from blood, cultured in vitro. These receptors were taken from a human donor who had recovered from COVID-19.

The chain has TRBV20-1 and TRBJ2-7; maybe TRBD1 (6 bases). From germline, CDR1 is DFQATT and CDR2 SNEGSKA (reference sequence). This CDR3 is built from 16 residues. V was trimmed by 0 bases and J by 1 base, leaving 16 bases between them. The CDR3 DNA is TGCAGTGCTAGAGAGGTTCAGGGGTCTTCTTCCTACGAGCAGTACTTC. Translation gives CSAREVQGSSSYEQYF.

The chain employs TRBV2 and TRBJ2-7, with D perhaps TRBD1 or TRBD2 (6 bases each). The ends were cut back, 9 bases at V and 4 bases at J, with 19 bases in the middle. The CDR3 is made up of 14 amino acids. The V gene's germline CDR1 is SNHLY and CDR2 FYNNEI. CDR3 sequence: CASRRGGRGYEQYF. The CDR3 bases are TGTGCCAGTAGGAGGGGAGGCAGGGGTTACGAGCAGTACTTC.

The chain is built from TRBV6-5 and TRBJ2-1; D uncertain. This CDR3 is built from 14 residues. Trimming shortened V by 0 bases and J by 5 bases, and 8 bases separated the two germline ends. Per germline, CDR1 MNHEY and CDR2 SVGAGI. This CDR3 is CASSYSFLDNEQFF. In DNA, the CDR3 is TGTGCCAGCAGTTACTCATTCCTGGACAATGAGCAGTTCTTC.

This clonotype appeared a few times. The chain employs TRBV20-1 and TRBJ2-5, with a possible D match to TRBD2 (5 bases). Deletions cut 6 bases from V and 3 bases from J, with 20 bases between. The CDR3 has 15 amino acids. CDR1 DFQATT and CDR2 SNEGSKA come from the germline V gene (reference sequence). CDR3 sequence: CSAQPIATGEETQYF. DNA of the CDR3: TGCAGTGCCCAACCGATAGCGACCGGAGAAGAGACCCAGTACTTC.

The chain is built from TRBV29-1 and TRBJ2-5; 10 positions agree with TRBD2. This CDR3 has 15 residues. Germline V gives CDR1 SQVTM, CDR2 ANQGSEA. Trimming took 2 bases from V and 5 from J; bases not matched to a gene: 8. The CDR3 coding sequence is TGCAGCGTTGAAAGTTTCCCTAGCGGGAGTGAGACCCAGTACTTC. It yields the protein CSVESFPSGSETQYF.

There are a few counts of this clonotype. V gene TRBV19 combines with J gene TRBJ2-5; a possible D gene is TRBD2 (6 bases). Per germline, CDR1 LNHDA and CDR2 SQIVND (reference sequence). CDR3 length equals 13 residues. V shed 7 bases and J shed 7 bases, with 16 bases lying between them. This CDR3 is CASNTPGVGTQYF. CDR3 DNA: TGTGCCAGTAACACACCGGGAGTGGGGACCCAGTACTTC.

On this clonotype: No DNA is shown, since the ends of the CDR3 on it are uncertain; the CDR3 is the one TCRdb lists. This chain uses TRBV7-9 with TRBJ1-6; no check of the table's D call, TRBD1, against the DNA was made. With termini counted, the CDR3 has 16 amino acids. Per the germline V gene, CDR1 is SEHNR and CDR2 is FQNEAQ (reference sequence). CDR3 amino acids: CASSLVSGPDNSPLHF.

The genes are TRBV6-2 or TRBV6-3 and TRBJ2-1; no definite D call. Germline V gives CDR1 MNHEY, CDR2 SVGEGT. Trimming cost V 6 bases and J 6 bases, with 9 bases left between them. The CDR3 extends over 12 amino acids. CDR3 DNA: TGTGCCAGCAGCGAGTGGGGCAATGAGCAGTTCTTC. It yields the protein CASSEWGNEQFF.

There are a few counts of this clonotype. One end of the junction fails to match germline, which may point to a read error. The chain carries TRBV20-1 and TRBJ1-2; D is unclear. This CDR3 is 8 amino acids long. Germline CDR1 reads DFQATT; CDR2 reads SNEGSKA (reference sequence). CDR3 loop: CSARDTFF. The CDR3 DNA sequence: TGCAGTGCTAGAGATACGTTCTTC.

The sample holds a few counts of this clonotype. This chain connects TRBV7-9 to TRBJ1-4, with no clear D. V dropped 6 bases and J dropped 3 bases, with 14 bases sitting between them. The CDR3 is 15 amino acids. Per germline, CDR1 SEHNR and CDR2 FQNEAQ (reference sequence). The CDR3 coding sequence is TGTGCCAGCAGTTCCGACGTTAAACCTAATGAAAAACTGTTTTTT. Translation gives CASSSDVKPNEKLFF.

This clonotype was observed a handful of times. The chain carries TRBV27 and TRBJ1-2, with 10 bases lining up with TRBD1. Trimming took 7 bases from V and 5 from J; bases not matched to a gene: 7. The germline V gene encodes CDR1 MNHEY and CDR2 SMNVEV (reference sequence). The length of the CDR3 is 14 residues. Here the CDR3 reads CASTMRQGAYGYTF. Here the CDR3 DNA reads TGTGCCAGCACCATGCGACAGGGGGCGTATGGCTACACCTTC.

V gene TRBV6-1 combines with J gene TRBJ1-2, with 10 bases that match TRBD1. The CDR3 is 13 residues long. With 7 bases clipped from V and 7 bases from J, the junction kept 6 bases outside the gene matches. CDR1 is MNHNS, CDR2 SASEGT, per germline. The CDR3 spells CASTKGQGIGYTF. The CDR3 nucleotides are TGTGCCAGCACCAAGGGACAGGGGATTGGCTACACCTTC.

In this sample, this clonotype turned up a few times. V and J are TRBV20-1 and TRBJ1-2; D not certain. The CDR3 is 11 residues long. The germline CDR1 and CDR2 sequences are DFQATT and SNEGSKA (reference sequence). V lost 7 bases, J lost 2 bases, and 8 bases lay in between. In DNA, the CDR3 is TGCAGTGTGACTGGGAACTATGGCTACACCTTC. Translated: CSVTGNYGYTF.

This clonotype was recorded once. V and J are TRBV4-2 and TRBJ2-7; 7 nucleotides align to TRBD2. Germline-derived CDR1 and CDR2 are LGHNA and YNFKEQ. This CDR3 region has 13 residues. The V segment lost 0 bases and the J segment 10 bases; nucleotides outside the gene matches: 6. CDR3 loop: CASSQDLKRGQYF. In nucleotides, the CDR3 is TGTGCCAGCAGCCAAGATCTTAAGCGGGGACAGTACTTC.

The rearrangement joins TRBV20-1 to TRBJ2-2; D is perhaps TRBD1 or TRBD2 (6 bases each). Trimming stripped 0 bases from V and 2 bases from J, with 16 bases between. The CDR3 consists of 17 residues. The germline CDR1 and CDR2 sequences are DFQATT and SNEGSKA (reference sequence). CDR3 loop: CSARDQGPTRNTGELFF. CDR3 nucleotides: TGCAGTGCTAGAGATCAGGGGCCGACTAGAAACACCGGGGAGCTGTTTTTT.

This clonotype was counted only a few times. V and J are TRBV20-1 and TRBJ1-5; maybe TRBD1 (6 bases). V lost 6 bases to trimming and J lost 4 bases, with 19 bases between them. Germline V CDR1 and CDR2: DFQATT, SNEGSKA (reference sequence). This CDR3 is built from 15 residues. CDR3 nucleotide sequence: TGCAGTGCCCCCCTCCGGGGGGCGTCAAATCAGCCCCAGCATTTT. This sequence encodes CSAPLRGASNQPQHF.

The CDR3 sequence: CASSPDTRAGYEQYF. The CDR3 DNA sequence: TGTGCCAGCTCACCAGATACGCGGGCTGGCTACGAGCAGTACTTC. The genes are TRBV18 and TRBJ2-7; possible D gene TRBD2, 5 bases. Germline CDR1 reads KGHSH; CDR2 reads LQKENI. Trimming pared 2 bases from V and 3 bases from J, leaving 14 bases between. This CDR3 is 15 amino acids long.